These 24 T cell receptor beta chains share one sample of origin, sequenced in a study of human T cells and chemical hapten exposure. TCRdb recomputed calls from the RACE reads with MiXCR, one row per CDR3 protein. The data show 96,000 or so distinct CDR3 sequences, approximately 8.6% seen once. The sample's time point: patch test 2, 6 weeks after DPC sensitization. The treatment denotes: therapeutic diphenylcyclopropenone sensitization with weekly scalp DPC. Sequenced material: whole blood, taken in connection with sensitization to the hapten diphenylcyclopropenone (DPC). The receptors shown here come from a woman aged 40 to 55 with alopecia areata. Some clones in this sample may be carry-over from other donors' samples.

This clonotype appeared a few times. The chain combines TRBV7-9 with TRBJ2-5, with D possibly matching TRBD1 (6 bases). Germline V gene sequence: CDR1 SEHNR, CDR2 FQNEAQ (reference sequence). V was cut by 1 base and J by 2 bases, with 11 bases left in between. The CDR3 spans 15 residues. CDR3 nucleotide sequence: TGTGCCAGCAGCTTAGTAATCACAGGGCAAGAGACCCAGTACTTC. Translating it yields CASSLVITGQETQYF.

This clonotype was recorded a few times. J is TRBJ2-2 and V is TRBV6-2 or TRBV6-3; possibly TRBD2 for D (6 bases). The CDR3 is 14 amino acids. The V end lost 5 bases, the J end lost 1 base, and 8 bases lay between the germline ends. CDR1 and CDR2 from the germline V gene are MNHEY and SVGEGT. The CDR3 DNA reads as TGTGCCAGCAGTCGTAGCGGGAACACCGGGGAGCTGTTTTTT. As protein: CASSRSGNTGELFF.

This clonotype has just a few counts. The chain combines TRBV7-2 with TRBJ1-1; D remains ambiguous. The germline V gene has CDR1 SGHTA and CDR2 FQGNSA. The CDR3 is 13 residues long. V was clipped by 6 bases and J by 11 bases, with 19 bases between them. The CDR3: CASSQNIMGSAFF. CDR3 DNA: TGTGCCAGCAGTCAGAACATAATGGGGTCGGCTTTCTTT.

The table lists this clonotype with a few counts. The CDR3 spells CSVEYLAGATDTQYF. The DNA for the CDR3 is TGCAGCGTTGAATATCTAGCGGGGGCCACAGATACGCAGTATTTT. The chain carries TRBV29-1 and TRBJ2-3, with 10 bases fitting TRBD2. The J segment lost 2 bases and the V segment lost 2 bases, leaving 4 bases of the junction unmatched. This CDR3 has 15 residues. Germline CDR1 is SQVTM and CDR2 is ANQGSEA.

This clonotype was detected many times. This chain connects TRBV20-1 to TRBJ1-5, with 7 bases aligning to TRBD1. Germline trimming cut 6 bases from V and 11 bases from J; bases unmatched to any gene: 10. The CDR3 totals 12 residues. From germline, CDR1 is DFQATT and CDR2 SNEGSKA (reference sequence). The CDR3 DNA reads as TGCAGTGCCTCCCCACAGGGGCCAGCCCAGCATTTT. This sequence encodes CSASPQGPAQHF.

This clonotype was detected a few times. Here the CDR3 reads CASSPGGGENEQFF. CDR3 nucleotides: TGTGCCAGCAGCCCCGGGGGGGGAGAAAATGAGCAGTTCTTC. The J gene is TRBJ2-1, the V gene TRBV3-1; 8 nucleotides align to TRBD2. Unmatched junction bases numbered 6, after V lost 4 bases and J lost 7 bases. This CDR3 region has 14 residues. The V gene's germline CDR1 is LGHDT and CDR2 YNNKEL (reference sequence).

This clonotype was seen more than once but under ten times. This chain uses TRBV6-5 with TRBJ2-2; D is possibly TRBD1 (6 bases). CDR3 length: 15 amino acids. V lost 7 bases to trimming and J lost 3 bases, with 15 bases between them. Germline CDR1 reads MNHEY; CDR2 reads SVGAGI. The CDR3 DNA is TGTGCCAGCAAGAGCGGACAGCTTTACACCGGGGAGCTGTTTTTT. Translated: CASKSGQLYTGELFF.

Many counts were recorded for this clonotype. The chain combines TRBV3-1 with TRBJ2-3, with 7 nucleotides matching TRBD2. The CDR3 length is 16 residues. Germline CDR1 and CDR2: LGHDT and YNNKEL (reference sequence). V shed 4 bases and J 5 bases; nucleotides not matched to a gene: 12. The CDR3 region is CASSPPGGGKGDTQYF. For the CDR3, the DNA is TGTGCCAGCAGCCCCCCGGGGGGAGGAAAGGGAGATACGCAGTATTTT.

Many counts were recorded for this clonotype. This chain's CDR3 is CASSSDGELFF. Here the CDR3 DNA reads TGTGCCAGCAGCTCCGATGGAGAGCTGTTTTTT. The J gene is TRBJ2-2, the V gene TRBV11-1; D gene unclear. The germline V gene has CDR1 SGHAT and CDR2 FQDESV (reference sequence). V was trimmed by 4 bases and J by 11 bases, leaving 8 bases between them. This CDR3 region has 11 residues.

This clonotype was recorded many times. The CDR3 protein is CASRRTGTGGTDTQYF. The CDR3 nucleotides read TGTGCCAGCAGACGCACCGGGACAGGGGGCACAGATACGCAGTATTTT. The chain carries TRBV6-5 and TRBJ2-3; 10 bases match TRBD1. Germline trimming cut 6 bases from V and 1 base from J; bases unmatched to any gene: 7. Germline CDR1 and CDR2: MNHEY and SVGAGI. This CDR3 region has 16 residues.

The V gene is TRBV29-1, the J gene TRBJ1-5; a possible D gene is TRBD1 (5 bases). The CDR3 is 13 residues long. Germline CDR1 reads SQVTM; CDR2 reads ANQGSEA. V was clipped by 8 bases and J by 3 bases, with 14 bases between them. The CDR3 protein is CSTGRDYNQPQHF. The CDR3 region has the DNA TGCAGCACCGGCAGGGACTACAATCAGCCCCAGCATTTT.

A few counts support this clonotype. The CDR3 DNA sequence: TGTGCCAGCAGAGCAAAGACGGTTTACACCGGGGAGCTGTTTTTT. As protein: CASRAKTVYTGELFF. This sequence joins TRBV6-2 or TRBV6-3 and TRBJ2-2; D call uncertain. Germline V gives CDR1 MNHEY, CDR2 SVGEGT. The CDR3 spans 15 residues. V was clipped by 6 bases and J by 3 bases, with 14 bases between them.

This clonotype was observed at least ten times. The genes are TRBV18 and TRBJ1-1; perhaps TRBD1 as D (5 bases). The CDR3 is 14 amino acids. Germline V gene data show CDR1 as KGHSH and CDR2 as LQKENI. The V and J ends lost 3 bases and 3 bases respectively, with 11 bases between them. As DNA, the CDR3 is TGTGCCAGCTCACCGCAGGGTTCGGACACTGAAGCTTTCTTT. Its translation is CASSPQGSDTEAFF.

This clonotype was counted at least ten times. The chain has TRBV27 and TRBJ2-3; 8 nucleotides align to TRBD2. J lost 2 bases, V lost 1 base, and 8 bases had no gene match. The CDR3 has 17 amino acids. Germline CDR1 is MNHEY and CDR2 is SMNVEV (reference sequence). The CDR3 DNA reads TGTGCCAGCAGTTTATGGCTTAGCGGGACCCTCACAGATACGCAGTATTTT. Amino acid sequence: CASSLWLSGTLTDTQYF.

This clonotype was counted between two and nine times. The rearrangement links TRBV28 to TRBJ2-1; no clear D. The V end was cut by 6 bases, the J end by 9 bases, with 21 bases between. CDR1 MDHEN and CDR2 SYDVKM come from the germline V gene. The length of the CDR3 is 15 residues. The CDR3 nucleotides are TGTGCCAGCAGCCTCCGCCTGGGCCCCAAACCTGAGCAGTTCTTC. Its translation: CASSLRLGPKPEQFF.

This clonotype was found many times. The chain combines TRBV20-1 with TRBJ2-2; 10 nucleotides align to TRBD1. The CDR3 length is 15 residues. Trimming removed 5 bases from V and 3 bases from J; junction bases left unmatched: 6. Per germline, CDR1 DFQATT and CDR2 SNEGSKA (reference sequence). The CDR3 loop reads CSAQGQGIDTGELFF. The DNA for the CDR3 is TGCAGTGCTCAGGGACAGGGGATCGACACCGGGGAGCTGTTTTTT.

This clonotype occurred many times. The chain combines TRBV4-3 with TRBJ1-5; D is unclear. Trimming left V 0 bases short and J 7 bases short, with 7 bases between. The CDR3 contains 13 residues. Per the germline V gene, CDR1 is LGHNA and CDR2 is YSLEER. The CDR3 region has the DNA TGCGCCAGCAGCCAAGATGGCGGGCAGCCCCAGCATTTT. Amino acids: CASSQDGGQPQHF.

The rearrangement uses TRBV29-1 and TRBJ2-2; TRBD2 agrees at 7 bases. Germline V lookup: CDR1 SQVTM, CDR2 ANQGSEA. Unmatched junction bases numbered 4, after V lost 6 bases and J lost 0 bases. CDR3 length: 14 residues. As DNA, the CDR3 is TGCAGCGTAGCGGGATTTACGAACACCGGGGAGCTGTTTTTT. This gives the protein CSVAGFTNTGELFF.

As for this clonotype: This sequence may be a read error, since a much larger clone differs from it by one base. This rearrangement joins TRBV7-9 to TRBJ1-2; tentative D call: TRBD1 (6 bases). This CDR3 comprises 15 residues. The germline gives CDR1 SEHNR, CDR2 FQNEAQ (reference sequence). The V and J ends lost 3 bases and 4 bases respectively, with 15 bases between them. The CDR3 DNA is TGTGCCAGCAGCTTGCAGGACAGAACGATCTATGGCTACACCTTC. It is translated as CASSLQDRTIYGYTF.

The chain is built from TRBV28 and TRBJ2-7; D perhaps matches TRBD2 (5 bases). Germline V gene lookup returns CDR1 MDHEN and CDR2 SYDVKM. Trimming shortened V by 6 bases and J by 7 bases, and 16 bases separated the two germline ends. The CDR3 has 13 amino acids. The CDR3 here is CASSPGLFWEQYF. DNA of the CDR3: TGTGCCAGCAGCCCTGGACTCTTTTGGGAGCAGTACTTC.

J is TRBJ2-5 and V is TRBV5-1; the D gene is possibly TRBD2 (6 bases). Germline V gives CDR1 SGHRS, CDR2 YFSETQ. V gave up 0 bases and J gave up 5 bases, with 20 bases separating them. CDR3 length equals 17 residues. The CDR3 sequence is CASSLAPGAVSSETQYF. As DNA, the CDR3 is TGCGCCAGCAGCTTGGCACCGGGAGCTGTGTCTTCGGAGACCCAGTACTTC.

The table lists this clonotype with a few counts. The rearrangement joins TRBV5-1 to TRBJ1-1, with 7 positions matching TRBD1. The CDR3 covers 15 residues. CDR1 and CDR2 from the germline V gene are SGHRS and YFSETQ. V gave up 4 bases and J gave up 1 base; unmatched junction bases: 7. This chain's CDR3 is CASSRSGQANTEAFF. For the CDR3, the DNA is TGCGCCAGCAGCCGTTCAGGACAGGCGAACACTGAAGCTTTCTTT.

This clonotype occurred many times. The chain employs TRBV27 and TRBJ2-3; 7 nucleotides agree with TRBD1. Germline trimming cut 5 bases from V and 1 base from J; bases unmatched to any gene: 0. CDR1 and CDR2 (germline): MNHEY, SMNVEV (reference sequence). This CDR3 has 13 residues. CDR3 DNA: TGTGCCAGCAGTCAGGGGGGCACAGATACGCAGTATTTT. It yields the protein CASSQGGTDTQYF.

The chain carries TRBV7-9 and TRBJ2-1; the D is unclear. The CDR3 is 12 residues long. CDR1 and CDR2 from the germline V gene are SEHNR and FQNEAQ (reference sequence). V was cut by 10 bases and J by 5 bases, with 12 bases left in between. CDR3: CATAGPDNEQFF. CDR3 bases: TGTGCCACCGCTGGACCTGACAATGAGCAGTTCTTC. The whole variable domain, filled in from reference TRBV7-9 and TRBJ2-1, reads DTGVSQNPRHKITKRGQNVTFRCDPISEHNRLYWYRQTLGQGPEFLTYFQNEAQLEKSRLLSDRFSAERPKGSFSTLEIQRTEQGDSAMYLCATAGPDNEQFFGPGTRLTVL.